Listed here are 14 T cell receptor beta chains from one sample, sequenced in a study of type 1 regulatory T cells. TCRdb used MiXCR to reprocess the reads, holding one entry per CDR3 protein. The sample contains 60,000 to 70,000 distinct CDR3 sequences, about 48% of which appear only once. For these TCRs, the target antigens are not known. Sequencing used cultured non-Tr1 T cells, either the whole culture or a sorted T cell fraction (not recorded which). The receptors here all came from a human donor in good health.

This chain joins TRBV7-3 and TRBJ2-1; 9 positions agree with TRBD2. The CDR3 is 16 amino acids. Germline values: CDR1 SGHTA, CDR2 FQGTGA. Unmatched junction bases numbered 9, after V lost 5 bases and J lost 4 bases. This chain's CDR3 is CASSLVWTSDYNEQFF. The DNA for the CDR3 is TGTGCCAGCAGCCTAGTATGGACTAGCGATTACAATGAGCAGTTCTTC.

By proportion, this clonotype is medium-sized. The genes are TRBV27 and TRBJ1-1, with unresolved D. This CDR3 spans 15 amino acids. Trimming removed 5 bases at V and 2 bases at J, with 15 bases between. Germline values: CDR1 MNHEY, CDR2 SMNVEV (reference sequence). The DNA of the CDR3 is TGTGCCAGCAGTCCAATAATGACACCAAACACTGAAGCTTTCTTT. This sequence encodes CASSPIMTPNTEAFF.

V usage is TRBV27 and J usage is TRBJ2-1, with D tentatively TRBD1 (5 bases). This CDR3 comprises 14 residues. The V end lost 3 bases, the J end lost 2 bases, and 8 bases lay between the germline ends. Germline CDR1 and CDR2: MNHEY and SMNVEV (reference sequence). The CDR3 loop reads CASSLQGPYNEQFF. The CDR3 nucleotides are TGTGCCAGCAGTTTGCAGGGTCCCTACAATGAGCAGTTCTTC.

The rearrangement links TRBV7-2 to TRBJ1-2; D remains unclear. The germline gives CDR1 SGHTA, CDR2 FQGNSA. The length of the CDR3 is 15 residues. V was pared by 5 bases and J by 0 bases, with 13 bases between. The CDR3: CASSQTGGTNYGYTF. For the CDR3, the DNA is TGTGCCAGCAGCCAAACCGGTGGGACTAACTATGGCTACACCTTC. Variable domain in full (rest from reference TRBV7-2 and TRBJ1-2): GAGVSQSPSNKVTEKGKDVELRCDPISGHTALYWYRQSLGQGLEFLIYFQGNSAPDKSGLPSDRFSAERTGGSVSTLTIQRTQQEDSAVYLCASSQTGGTNYGYTFGSGTRLTVV.

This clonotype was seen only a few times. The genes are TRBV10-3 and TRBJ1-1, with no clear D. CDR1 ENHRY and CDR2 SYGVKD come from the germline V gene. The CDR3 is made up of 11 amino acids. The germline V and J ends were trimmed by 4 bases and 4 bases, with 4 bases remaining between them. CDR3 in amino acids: CAISAGTEAFF. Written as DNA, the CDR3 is TGTGCCATCAGTGCCGGCACTGAAGCTTTCTTT.

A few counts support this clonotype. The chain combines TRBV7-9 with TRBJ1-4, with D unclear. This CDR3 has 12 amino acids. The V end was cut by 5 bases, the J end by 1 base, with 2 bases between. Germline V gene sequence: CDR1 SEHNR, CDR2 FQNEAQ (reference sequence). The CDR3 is CASSRTNEKLFF. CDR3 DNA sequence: TGTGCCAGCAGCCGAACTAATGAAAAACTGTTTTTT.

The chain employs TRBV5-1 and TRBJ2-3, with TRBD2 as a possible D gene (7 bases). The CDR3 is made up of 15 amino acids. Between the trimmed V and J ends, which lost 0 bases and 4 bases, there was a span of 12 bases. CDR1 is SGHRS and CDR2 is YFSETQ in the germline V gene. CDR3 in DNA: TGCGCCAGCAGCTTGGCTTGGGGGGGGCCAGATACGCAGTATTTT. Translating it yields CASSLAWGGPDTQYF.

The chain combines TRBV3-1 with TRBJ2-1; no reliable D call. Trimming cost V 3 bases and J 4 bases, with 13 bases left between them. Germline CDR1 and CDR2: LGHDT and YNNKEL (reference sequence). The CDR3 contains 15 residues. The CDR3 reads CASSHEVQRYNEQFF. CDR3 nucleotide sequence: TGTGCCAGCAGCCACGAGGTTCAGAGATACAATGAGCAGTTCTTC.

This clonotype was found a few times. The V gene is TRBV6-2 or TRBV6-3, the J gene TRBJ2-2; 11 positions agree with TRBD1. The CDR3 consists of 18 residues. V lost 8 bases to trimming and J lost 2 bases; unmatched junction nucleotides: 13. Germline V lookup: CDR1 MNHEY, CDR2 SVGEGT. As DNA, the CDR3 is TGTGCCAGCGGATCAAGGGGACAGGGGGTCCTCAACACCGGGGAGCTGTTTTTT. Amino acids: CASGSRGQGVLNTGELFF.

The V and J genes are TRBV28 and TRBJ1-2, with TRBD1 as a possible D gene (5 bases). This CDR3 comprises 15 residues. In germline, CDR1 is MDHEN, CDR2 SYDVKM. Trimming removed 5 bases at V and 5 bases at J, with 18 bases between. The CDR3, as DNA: TGTGCCAGCAGTCCATTTGGGACGGTGAGATATGGCTACACCTTC. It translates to CASSPFGTVRYGYTF.

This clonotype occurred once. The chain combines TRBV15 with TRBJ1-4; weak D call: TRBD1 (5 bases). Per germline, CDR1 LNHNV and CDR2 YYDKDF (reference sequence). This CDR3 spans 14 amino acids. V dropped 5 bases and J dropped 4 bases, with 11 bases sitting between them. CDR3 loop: CATSAGQVNEKLFF. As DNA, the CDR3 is TGTGCCACCAGCGCGGGGCAGGTTAATGAAAAACTGTTTTTT.

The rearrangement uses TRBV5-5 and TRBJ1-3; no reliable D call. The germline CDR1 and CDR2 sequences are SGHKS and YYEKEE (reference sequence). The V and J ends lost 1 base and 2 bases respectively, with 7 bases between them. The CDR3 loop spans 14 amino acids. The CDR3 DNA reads TGTGCCAGCAGCTTGTTCAGAACTGGAAACACCATATATTTT. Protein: CASSLFRTGNTIYF.

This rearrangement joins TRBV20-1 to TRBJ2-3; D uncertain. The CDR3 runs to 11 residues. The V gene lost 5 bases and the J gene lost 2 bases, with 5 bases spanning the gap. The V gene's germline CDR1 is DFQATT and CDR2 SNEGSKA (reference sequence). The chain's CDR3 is CSASYTDTQYF. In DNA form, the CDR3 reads TGCAGTGCTTCCTACACAGATACGCAGTATTTT.

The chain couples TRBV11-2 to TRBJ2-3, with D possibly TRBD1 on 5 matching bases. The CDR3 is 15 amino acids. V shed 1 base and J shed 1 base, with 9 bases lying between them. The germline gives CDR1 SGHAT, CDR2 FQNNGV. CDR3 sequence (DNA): TGTGCCAGCAGCTTAGCCAGGGCGGGCACAGATACGCAGTATTTT. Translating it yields CASSLARAGTDTQYF.